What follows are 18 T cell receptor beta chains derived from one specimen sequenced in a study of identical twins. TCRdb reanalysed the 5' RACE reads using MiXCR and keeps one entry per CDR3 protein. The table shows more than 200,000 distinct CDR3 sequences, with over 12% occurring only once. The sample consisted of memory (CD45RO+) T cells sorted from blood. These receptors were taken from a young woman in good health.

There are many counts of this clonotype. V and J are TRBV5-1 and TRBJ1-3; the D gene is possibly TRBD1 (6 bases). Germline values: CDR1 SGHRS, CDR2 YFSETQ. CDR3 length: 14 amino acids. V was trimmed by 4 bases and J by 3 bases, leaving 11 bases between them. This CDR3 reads CASSPEQGGNTIYF. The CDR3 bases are TGCGCCAGCAGCCCCGAACAGGGTGGAAACACCATATATTTT. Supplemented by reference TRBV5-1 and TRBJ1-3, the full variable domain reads KAGVTQTPRYLIKTRGQQVTLSCSPISGHRSVSWYQQTPGQGLQFLFEYFSETQRNKGNFPGRFSGRQFSNSRSEMNVSTLELGDSALYLCASSPEQGGNTIYFGEGSWLTVV.

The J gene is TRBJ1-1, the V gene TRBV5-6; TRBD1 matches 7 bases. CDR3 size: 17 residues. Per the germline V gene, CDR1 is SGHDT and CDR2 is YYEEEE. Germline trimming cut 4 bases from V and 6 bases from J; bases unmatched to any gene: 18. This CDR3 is CASSRGSTTGPDPEAFF. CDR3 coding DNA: TGTGCCAGCAGCAGAGGGTCTACGACAGGGCCAGATCCTGAAGCTTTCTTT.

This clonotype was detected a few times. CDR3 bases: TGTGCCAGCTCAGGACAGGGAAGCAATCAGCCCCAGCATTTT. Its translation: CASSGQGSNQPQHF. The chain joins TRBV18 to TRBJ1-5, with TRBD1 matching 8 bases. The CDR3 totals 14 residues. V was pared by 5 bases and J by 1 base, with 1 base of the junction left unmatched. CDR1 and CDR2 from the germline V gene are KGHSH and LQKENI.

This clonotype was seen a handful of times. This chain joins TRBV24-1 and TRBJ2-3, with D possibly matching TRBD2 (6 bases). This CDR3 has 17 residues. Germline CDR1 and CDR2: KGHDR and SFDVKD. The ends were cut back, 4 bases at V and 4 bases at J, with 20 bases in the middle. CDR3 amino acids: CATSDPKDPPGADTQYF. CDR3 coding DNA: TGTGCCACCAGTGACCCCAAGGACCCACCGGGGGCAGATACGCAGTATTTT.

CDR3 in amino acids: CASSYLPGHQETQYF. As DNA, the CDR3 is TGTGCCAGCAGTTATCTTCCGGGACACCAAGAGACCCAGTACTTC. The chain is built from TRBV7-2 and TRBJ2-5; D is perhaps TRBD1 or TRBD2 (5 bases each). This CDR3 region has 15 residues. Germline CDR1 and CDR2: SGHTA and FQGNSA. Trimming removed 6 bases from V and 0 bases from J, with 14 bases in between. The full variable domain, rest sourced from reference TRBV7-2 and TRBJ2-5, is GAGVSQSPSNKVTEKGKDVELRCDPISGHTALYWYRQSLGQGLEFLIYFQGNSAPDKSGLPSDRFSAERTGGSVSTLTIQRTQQEDSAVYLCASSYLPGHQETQYFGPGTRLLVL.

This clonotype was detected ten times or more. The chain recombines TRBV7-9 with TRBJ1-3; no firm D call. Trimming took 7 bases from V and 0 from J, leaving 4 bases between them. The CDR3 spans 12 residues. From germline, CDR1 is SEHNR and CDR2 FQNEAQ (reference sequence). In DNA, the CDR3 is TGTGCCAGCATTCGCTCTGGAAACACCATATATTTT. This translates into CASIRSGNTIYF.

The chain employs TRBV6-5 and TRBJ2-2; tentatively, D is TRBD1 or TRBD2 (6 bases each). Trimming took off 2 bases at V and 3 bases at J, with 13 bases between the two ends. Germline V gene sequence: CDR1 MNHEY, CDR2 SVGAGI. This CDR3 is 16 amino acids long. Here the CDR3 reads CASSYRGRPYTGELFF. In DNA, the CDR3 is TGTGCCAGCAGTTACAGGGGGAGGCCTTACACCGGGGAGCTGTTTTTT.

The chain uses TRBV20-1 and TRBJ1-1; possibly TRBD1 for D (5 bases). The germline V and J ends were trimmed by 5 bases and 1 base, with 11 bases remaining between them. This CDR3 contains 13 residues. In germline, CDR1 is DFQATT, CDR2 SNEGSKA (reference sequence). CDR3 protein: CSAAGTKNTEAFF. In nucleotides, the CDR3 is TGCAGTGCTGCCGGGACGAAGAACACTGAAGCTTTCTTT.

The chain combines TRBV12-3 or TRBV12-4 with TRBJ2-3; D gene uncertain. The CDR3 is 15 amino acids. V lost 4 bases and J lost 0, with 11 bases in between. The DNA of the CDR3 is TGTGCCAGCAGTTATCAGATGACTAGCACAGATACGCAGTATTTT. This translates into CASSYQMTSTDTQYF.

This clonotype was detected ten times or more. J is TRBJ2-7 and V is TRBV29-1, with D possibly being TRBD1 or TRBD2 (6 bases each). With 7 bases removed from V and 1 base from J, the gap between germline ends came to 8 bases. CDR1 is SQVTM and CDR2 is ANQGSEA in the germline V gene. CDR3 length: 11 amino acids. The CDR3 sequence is CSAGASYEQYF. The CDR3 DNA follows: TGCAGCGCGGGGGCGTCCTACGAGCAGTACTTC.

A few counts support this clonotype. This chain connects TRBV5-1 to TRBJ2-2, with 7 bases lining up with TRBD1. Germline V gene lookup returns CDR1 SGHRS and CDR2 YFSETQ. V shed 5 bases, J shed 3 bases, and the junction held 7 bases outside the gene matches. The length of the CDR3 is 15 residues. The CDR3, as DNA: TGCGCCAGCAGTACGGGCGACAGGGACACCGGGGAGCTGTTTTTT. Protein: CASSTGDRDTGELFF.

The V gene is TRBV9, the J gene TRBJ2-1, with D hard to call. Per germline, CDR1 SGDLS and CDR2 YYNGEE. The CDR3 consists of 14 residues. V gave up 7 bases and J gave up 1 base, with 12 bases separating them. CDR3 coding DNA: TGTGCCAGCTCGGTAATGGAATCCTACAATGAGCAGTTCTTC. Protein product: CASSVMESYNEQFF.

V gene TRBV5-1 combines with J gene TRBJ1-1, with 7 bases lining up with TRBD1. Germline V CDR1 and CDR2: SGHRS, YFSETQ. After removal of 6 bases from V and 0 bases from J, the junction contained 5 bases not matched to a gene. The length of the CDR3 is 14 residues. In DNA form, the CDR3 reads TGCGCCAGCAACACACAGGGGATGAACACTGAAGCTTTCTTT. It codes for CASNTQGMNTEAFF. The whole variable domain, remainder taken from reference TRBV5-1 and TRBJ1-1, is KAGVTQTPRYLIKTRGQQVTLSCSPISGHRSVSWYQQTPGQGLQFLFEYFSETQRNKGNFPGRFSGRQFSNSRSEMNVSTLELGDSALYLCASNTQGMNTEAFFGQGTRLTVV.

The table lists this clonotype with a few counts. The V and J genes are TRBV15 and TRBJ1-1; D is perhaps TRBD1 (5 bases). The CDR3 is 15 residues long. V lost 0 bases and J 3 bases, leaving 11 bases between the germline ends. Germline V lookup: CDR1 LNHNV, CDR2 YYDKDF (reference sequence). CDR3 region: CATSRDKWGDTEAFF. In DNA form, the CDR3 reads TGTGCCACCAGCAGAGATAAATGGGGGGACACTGAAGCTTTCTTT.

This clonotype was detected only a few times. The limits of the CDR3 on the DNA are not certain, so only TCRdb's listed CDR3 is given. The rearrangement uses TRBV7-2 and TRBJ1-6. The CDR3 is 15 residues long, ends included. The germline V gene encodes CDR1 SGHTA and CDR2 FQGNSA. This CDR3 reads CASSLQRGGNSPLHF.

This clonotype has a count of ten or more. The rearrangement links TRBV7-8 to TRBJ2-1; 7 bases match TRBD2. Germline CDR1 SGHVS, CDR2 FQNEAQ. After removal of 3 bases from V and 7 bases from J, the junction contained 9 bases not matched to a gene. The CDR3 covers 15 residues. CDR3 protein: CASSFKRGRFNEQFF. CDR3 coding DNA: TGTGCCAGCAGCTTCAAGCGGGGCCGTTTTAATGAGCAGTTCTTC.

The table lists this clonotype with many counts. The CDR3 here is CASSQDFSSGRLTDTQYF. In DNA form, the CDR3 reads TGCGCCAGCAGCCAAGACTTTAGTAGCGGGAGATTAACAGATACGCAGTATTTT. The chain links TRBV4-3 to TRBJ2-3; 9 bases fit TRBD2. After removal of 0 bases from V and 3 bases from J, the junction contained 10 bases not matched to a gene. Germline assignment: CDR1 LGHNA and CDR2 YSLEER. The length of the CDR3 is 18 residues.

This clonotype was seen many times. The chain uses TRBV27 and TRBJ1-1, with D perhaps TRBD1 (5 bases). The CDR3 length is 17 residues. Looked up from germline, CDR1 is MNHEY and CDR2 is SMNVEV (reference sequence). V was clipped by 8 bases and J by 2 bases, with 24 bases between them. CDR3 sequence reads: CASGAILEGGQNTEAFF. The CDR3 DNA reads TGTGCCAGCGGGGCTATCTTGGAAGGTGGGCAAAACACTGAAGCTTTCTTT.